The clone carrying this T cell receptor (beta chain) was counted at least ten times. The target antigen is unknown. The data were obtained in a study of regulatory T cells in long-lasting Graves disease. Study in general: Newly diagnosed Graves' patients had taken antithyroid drugs under 3 months. Study observations and caveats: There were preferences for TRBV28, TRBJ1-2 and TRBJ2-5 in persistent disease.

The time point: newly diagnosed GD, antithyroid drugs for less than 3 months. PBMCs were the source of the RNA used for TCR sequencing. Clinicians diagnosed Graves' disease using American Thyroid Association guidelines. Combining iRepertoire HTBI primers with Arm-PCR of CDR3 regions, the authors built TCR beta libraries. One entry per CDR3 protein results from TCRdb running MiXCR on the multiplex PCR reads. The sample gives 300,000 to 400,000 distinct CDR3 sequences, under 20% of which show up once; roughly 40% is in the top ten. The CDR3 totals 12 residues. Germline V gene lookup returns CDR1 MDHEN and CDR2 SYDVKM. V was pared by 8 bases and J by 7 bases, with 11 bases between.

V is TRBV28 and J is TRBJ1-4, with D hard to call. The TCR comes from a female donor with Graves disease. The sample in question was peripheral blood mononuclear cells (PBMCs), obtained at new diagnosis, from a patient treated with antithyroid drugs. CDR3 in amino acids: CASGGKAEKLFF. In DNA form, the CDR3 reads TGTGCCAGCGGAGGGAAGGCTGAAAAACTGTTTTTT. The full variable domain, rest sourced from reference TRBV28 and TRBJ1-4, is DVKVTQSSRYLVKRTGEKVFLECVQDMDHENMFWYRQDPGLGLRLIYFSYDVKMKEKGDIPEGYSVSREKKERFSLILESASTNQTSMYLCASGGKAEKLFFGSGTQLSVL.